Presented here are 16 T cell receptor beta chains from one specimen sequenced in a study of Ad26.COV2.S vaccination and SARS-CoV-2 variants. The data were produced by immunoSEQ multiplex PCR, yet TCRdb's version contains in-frame clones alone and is incomplete. The sample includes some 420,000 clones, roughly 90% of them seen just once. Treatment meaning: 15 to 20 received Ad26.COV2.S at low or high dose, single or two shots; roughly five received placebo; per-sample allocation not given. At day 63 after the first vaccine or placebo injection, samples were drawn. The starting material was peripheral blood, obtained in a trial of Ad26.COV2.S vaccine versus placebo. These receptor sequences come from a person between 18 and 60 years old who received the Ad26.COV2.S COVID-19 vaccine or a placebo.

This clone has more than one count but fewer than ten. The same CDR3 arises from other DNA sequences in this sample as well. The rearrangement joins TRBV6-5 to TRBJ2-7; 11 nucleotides match TRBD2. The CDR3 spans 15 residues. Unmatched junction bases numbered 6, after V lost 4 bases and J lost 4 bases. CDR1 is MNHEY, CDR2 SVGAGI, per germline. The CDR3 here is CASSLTSGDTYEQYF. The CDR3 DNA reads TGTGCCAGCAGTTTGACTAGCGGGGATACTTACGAGCAGTACTTC.

This clone was counted a single time. V gene TRBV20-1 combines with J gene TRBJ1-1, with D possibly matching TRBD1 (5 bases). The CDR3 covers 11 residues. V dropped 3 bases and J dropped 5 bases, with 7 bases sitting between them. In germline, CDR1 is DFQATT, CDR2 SNEGSKA (reference sequence). CDR3 DNA: TGCAGTGCTAGTTGGGGGACTGAAGCTTTCTTT. Residues: CSASWGTEAFF.

This rearrangement joins TRBV4-3 to TRBJ1-5; D is unclear. Trimming stripped 1 base from V and 5 bases from J, with 6 bases between. Germline CDR1 is LGHNA and CDR2 is YSLEER. The CDR3 has 13 amino acids. Written as DNA, the CDR3 is TGCGCCAGCAGCCAAGCCAGGCATCAGCCCCAGCATTTT. Translating it yields CASSQARHQPQHF.

The gene calls are TRBV30 and TRBJ1-5; no clear D. The germline V and J ends were trimmed by 0 bases and 3 bases, with 6 bases remaining between them. CDR1 is GTSNPN, CDR2 SVGIG, per germline (reference sequence). This CDR3 has 13 amino acids. In DNA, the CDR3 is TGTGCCTGGAGTGTATCAGACAATCAGCCCCAGCATTTT. Translated: CAWSVSDNQPQHF.

The CDR3, as DNA: TGTGCCAGCATCCAGGGGGGACAGTCTAACTATGGCTACACCTTC. This translates into CASIQGGQSNYGYTF. The chain recombines TRBV7-2 with TRBJ1-2; 7 bases are shared with TRBD1. This CDR3 spans 15 amino acids. The V segment lost 7 bases and the J segment 0 bases; nucleotides outside the gene matches: 8. In germline, CDR1 is SGHTA, CDR2 FQGNSA.

The chain joins TRBV6-2 or TRBV6-3 to TRBJ2-3, with 10 bases fitting TRBD2. This CDR3 is 16 amino acids long. The junction had 13 bases not matched to a gene; V was cut back by 6 bases and J by 7 bases. CDR1 MNHEY and CDR2 SVGEGT come from the germline V gene. CDR3 in DNA: TGTGCCAGCAGCCGTCCTCTAGCGGGGGTTACAAATACGCAGTATTTT. Encoded protein: CASSRPLAGVTNTQYF.

The V and J genes are TRBV5-6 and TRBJ2-2; D may be TRBD1 or TRBD2 (5 bases each). CDR1 is SGHDT and CDR2 is YYEEEE in the germline V gene. CDR3 length: 15 residues. The V end lost 3 bases, the J end lost 5 bases, and 14 bases lay between the germline ends. The CDR3 bases are TGTGCCAGCAGCTCCCCCCGGGGCCAAACCGGGGAGCTGTTTTTT. Protein: CASSSPRGQTGELFF.

The V and J genes are TRBV7-2 and TRBJ2-7, with D possibly TRBD1 on 5 matching bases. Trimming left V 0 bases short and J 7 bases short, with 13 bases between. This CDR3 is built from 14 residues. Germline V gene data show CDR1 as SGHTA and CDR2 as FQGNSA. DNA for the CDR3: TGTGCCAGCAGCTTAGCGTGGCAGGGAAGGGAGCAGTACTTC. This gives the protein CASSLAWQGREQYF. Supplemented by reference TRBV7-2 and TRBJ2-7, the full variable domain reads GAGVSQSPSNKVTEKGKDVELRCDPISGHTALYWYRQSLGQGLEFLIYFQGNSAPDKSGLPSDRFSAERTGGSVSTLTIQRTQQEDSAVYLCASSLAWQGREQYFGPGTRLTVT.

This chain connects TRBV15 to TRBJ2-1; tentative D call: TRBD1 (6 bases). Germline CDR1 and CDR2: LNHNV and YYDKDF (reference sequence). The CDR3 has 15 residues. Trimming cost V 1 base and J 3 bases, with 10 bases left between them. This chain's CDR3 is CATSRVGGLYNEQFF. The DNA of the CDR3 is TGTGCCACCAGCAGAGTTGGGGGCCTCTACAATGAGCAGTTCTTC.

The rearrangement links TRBV6-5 to TRBJ1-6; D remains unclear. V shed 0 bases and J shed 8 bases, with 8 bases lying between them. CDR1 MNHEY and CDR2 SVGAGI come from the germline V gene. The CDR3 runs 14 residues. The CDR3 reads CASSYSNGYSPLHF. The CDR3, as DNA: TGTGCCAGCAGTTACTCGAACGGTTATTCACCCCTCCACTTT.

The chain carries TRBV7-9 and TRBJ2-5, with D tentatively TRBD2 (5 bases). Looked up from germline, CDR1 is SEHNR and CDR2 is FQNEAQ (reference sequence). The CDR3 has 14 amino acids. V dropped 5 bases and J dropped 1 base, with 11 bases sitting between them. The CDR3 nucleotides read TGTGCCAGCAGCGCAGACGGACTCCAAGAGACCCAGTACTTC. This translates into CASSADGLQETQYF.

This clone showed up just once. This chain connects TRBV4-1 to TRBJ2-7; unclear D gene. V lost 2 bases, J lost 6 bases, and 8 bases lay in between. In germline, CDR1 is MGHRA, CDR2 YSYEKL. The CDR3 covers 12 residues. The CDR3, as DNA: TGCGCCAGCAGCCAATCGACGACCGAGCAGTACTTC. It codes for CASSQSTTEQYF.

V and J are TRBV2 and TRBJ2-1, with TRBD2 matching over 7 bases. Germline V gene lookup returns CDR1 SNHLY and CDR2 FYNNEI. After removal of 1 base from V and 2 bases from J, the junction contained 2 bases not matched to a gene. This CDR3 has 15 amino acids. The CDR3 reads CASSEGGGPYNEQFF. CDR3 bases: TGTGCCAGCAGTGAAGGGGGGGGACCCTACAATGAGCAGTTCTTC.

This chain links TRBV6-6 with TRBJ2-7; 7 nucleotides match TRBD1. CDR1 is MNHNY and CDR2 is SVGAGI in the germline V gene (reference sequence). Trimming at V came to 6 bases and at J to 0 bases, leaving 14 bases not matched to a gene. CDR3 length: 17 residues. For the CDR3, the DNA is TGTGCCAGCAGCCGACTACTAACCGGGACAGCCTCCTACGAGCAGTACTTC. Amino acids: CASSRLLTGTASYEQYF.

This sequence joins TRBV9 and TRBJ2-7; D is perhaps TRBD1 (6 bases). Germline V gene sequence: CDR1 SGDLS, CDR2 YYNGEE. The V end was cut by 4 bases, the J end by 2 bases, with 13 bases between. The CDR3 loop spans 14 amino acids. For the CDR3, the DNA is TGTGCCAGCAGCCGTGGGACATCTACCTACGAGCAGTACTTC. Protein product: CASSRGTSTYEQYF.

This clone was counted a few times. V and J are TRBV11-2 and TRBJ2-7, with TRBD2 as a possible D gene (6 bases). The germline gives CDR1 SGHAT, CDR2 FQNNGV. This CDR3 region has 15 residues. The germline V and J ends were trimmed by 8 bases and 3 bases, with 20 bases remaining between them. CDR3 amino acids: CASGFLGLPYYEQYF. CDR3 DNA sequence: TGTGCCAGCGGTTTTCTGGGACTCCCCTACTACGAGCAGTACTTC.